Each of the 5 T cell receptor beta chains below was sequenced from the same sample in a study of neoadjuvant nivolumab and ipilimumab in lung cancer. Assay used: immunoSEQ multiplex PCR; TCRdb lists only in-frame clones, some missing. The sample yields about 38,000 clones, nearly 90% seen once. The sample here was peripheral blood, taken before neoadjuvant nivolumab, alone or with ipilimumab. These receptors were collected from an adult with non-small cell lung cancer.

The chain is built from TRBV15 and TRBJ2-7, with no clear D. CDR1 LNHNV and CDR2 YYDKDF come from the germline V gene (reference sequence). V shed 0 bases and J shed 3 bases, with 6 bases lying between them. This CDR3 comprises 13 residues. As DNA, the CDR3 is TGTGCCACCAGCAGAGATAGACTCTACGAGCAGTACTTC. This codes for CATSRDRLYEQYF.

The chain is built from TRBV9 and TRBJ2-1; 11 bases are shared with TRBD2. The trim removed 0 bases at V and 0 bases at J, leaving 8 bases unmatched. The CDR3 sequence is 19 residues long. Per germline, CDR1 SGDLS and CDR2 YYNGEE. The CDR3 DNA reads TGTGCCAGCAGCGTAGGGGGGGGACTAGCGGAGGCCTCCTACAATGAGCAGTTCTTC. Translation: CASSVGGGLAEASYNEQFF.

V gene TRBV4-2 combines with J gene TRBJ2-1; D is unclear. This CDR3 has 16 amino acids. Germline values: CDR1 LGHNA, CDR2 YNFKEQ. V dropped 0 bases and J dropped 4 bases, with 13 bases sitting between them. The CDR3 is CASSQDLAVGYNEQFF. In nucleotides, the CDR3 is TGTGCCAGCAGCCAAGATCTGGCGGTCGGGTACAATGAGCAGTTCTTC.

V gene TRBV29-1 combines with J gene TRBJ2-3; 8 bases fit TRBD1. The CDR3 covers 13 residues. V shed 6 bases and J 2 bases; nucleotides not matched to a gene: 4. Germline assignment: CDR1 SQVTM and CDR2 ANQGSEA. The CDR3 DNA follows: TGCAGCGTGGACAGGGCGACCACAGATACGCAGTATTTT. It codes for CSVDRATTDTQYF.

This CDR3 reads CASSLDLAGVNIQYF. In DNA form, the CDR3 reads TGTGCCAGCAGCTTAGACCTAGCGGGAGTGAACATTCAGTACTTC. The V call is TRBV7-2, the J call TRBJ2-4; 10 nucleotides agree with TRBD2. The CDR3 spans 15 residues. The V gene's germline CDR1 is SGHTA and CDR2 FQGNSA. V was pared by 1 base and J by 7 bases, with 4 bases of the junction left unmatched.